The clone carrying this T cell receptor beta chain was seen a single time. CDR3 regions of TCR beta were amplified from RNA transcripts. First-round RT-PCR relied on HTBI primers, and a second-round multiplex PCR came next. TCRdb ran MiXCR on the multiplex PCR reads and lists one entry per CDR3 protein. The sample lists 650,000 to 900,000 distinct CDR3 sequences; 40% were seen once. This specimen belongs to a study of Graves' ophthalmopathy and Graves' hyperthyroidism. The CDR3 totals 14 residues. Trimming cost V 0 bases and J 0 bases, with 5 bases left between them. Per the germline V gene, CDR1 is SGHVS and CDR2 is FNYEAQ.

This TCR was sampled from an adult man with Graves' ophthalmopathy. Sequencing was performed on peripheral blood. V is TRBV7-6 and J is TRBJ2-5; a weak D match, TRBD1 (5 bases). CDR3 DNA sequence: TGTGCCAGCAGCTTAGCGGGGCACCAAGAGACCCAGTACTTC. Protein sequence: CASSLAGHQETQYF.